This TCR beta chain stems from a study of blood T cell repertoires in COVID-19. At the level of the study: Samples of COVID-19 (acute and convalescent) were obtained from the United States, Italy and Spain.

The sample holds one count of this clone. Participant age was roughly 18 to 100 years, and participants resided in 24 US areas. Recovered status in Cohort 3 required two negative PCRs, clearance, or symptom resolution. Some clones are missing from TCRdb's copy, which holds only in-frame ones; the method was immunoSEQ multiplex PCR. The table has about 480,000 clones, more than 75% seen once. Germline loops: CDR1 MNHEY, CDR2 SMNVEV (reference sequence). The V gene lost 5 bases and the J gene lost 2 bases, with 26 bases spanning the gap. This CDR3 contains 19 residues. The sample consisted of PBMCs or T cells enriched from blood (not recorded which). This chain links TRBV27 with TRBJ2-3; possibly TRBD2 for D (6 bases). The clonotype was recovered from a woman in her thirties or forties who had recovered from COVID-19. This CDR3 is CASSRLGTRGTKNTDTQYF. In DNA form, the CDR3 reads TGTGCCAGCAGTCGACTAGGGACCCGCGGGACCAAGAACACAGATACGCAGTATTTT.